This T cell receptor (beta chain) was recovered during a study of blood T cell repertoires in COVID-19. Per the original methods: Cell counts per sample came from amplifying reference gene primers. TCRdb's table, derived via immunoSEQ multiplex PCR, lists solely in-frame clones and lacks some. V, J and clone size are those of that table, while D and trimming were read from the DNA. The top ten clones hold approximately 1.3% of a sample with 200,000 or so clones, about 80% of them seen once. The study drew participants aged about 18 to 95 years from about two dozen US areas. Germline CDR1 reads SEHNR; CDR2 reads FQNEAQ (reference sequence). CDR3 length: 11 amino acids. V lost 5 bases and J 6 bases, leaving 7 bases between the germline ends.

The sequenced material came from PBMCs or T cells enriched from blood (not recorded which). This sequence originates from a woman aged 40 to 50 with acute COVID-19. The gene calls are TRBV7-9 and TRBJ2-5, with D perhaps matching TRBD1 (5 bases). CDR3 in DNA: TGTGCCAGCAGCCCAGGGAAGACCCAGTACTTC. It specifies CASSPGKTQYF.